These 18 T cell receptor beta chains were all obtained from the same sample, sequenced in a study of metastatic and nonmetastatic thyroid tumors. Thyroid surgery was performed in patients who had received no treatment beforehand. TCRdb reprocessed the PCR reads using MiXCR. Among 10,000 to 13,000 clones listed, roughly 28% were seen once. The sample consisted of tumor tissue. The receptors stem from a male donor with papillary thyroid cancer or a benign thyroid nodule (not recorded which). Some clones in this sample may be carry-over from other donors' samples.

This clone occurred once. The chain links TRBV20-1 to TRBJ1-1; 7 bases are a match to TRBD1. With V trimmed by 6 bases and J by 1 base, 11 bases remained unmatched. Germline V lookup: CDR1 DFQATT, CDR2 SNEGSKA (reference sequence). The CDR3 covers 15 residues. CDR3 nucleotide sequence: TGCAGTGCACCCTACAGGGGTCGGAAGAACACTGAAGCTTTCTTT. It yields the protein CSAPYRGRKNTEAFF.

In its sample, this clone ranks as medium-sized. J is TRBJ1-4 and V is TRBV5-1, with 9 bases lining up with TRBD1. The junction had 3 bases not matched to a gene; V was cut back by 0 bases and J by 12 bases. Germline CDR1 and CDR2: SGHRS and YFSETQ. The CDR3 length is 13 residues. CDR3 DNA: TGCGCCAGCAGCTTGGTGGGGGACAGGGAACTGTTTTTT. This translates into CASSLVGDRELFF.

The chain couples TRBV5-1 to TRBJ2-3; D is undetermined. V lost 0 bases to trimming and J lost 4 bases, with 12 bases between them. This CDR3 comprises 15 residues. CDR1 and CDR2 from the germline V gene are SGHRS and YFSETQ. The CDR3 DNA sequence: TGCGCCAGCAGCTTGGGACTGTCGTTGGCAGATACGCAGTATTTT. Its protein is CASSLGLSLADTQYF.

In its sample, this clone ranks as medium-sized. The rearrangement uses TRBV11-2 and TRBJ2-5; possibly TRBD1 for D (6 bases). CDR1 is SGHAT and CDR2 is FQNNGV in the germline V gene. There are 13 residues in the CDR3. Trimming removed 6 bases at V and 1 base at J, with 9 bases between. The CDR3 coding sequence is TGTGCCAGCAGTCGGGACACCCAAGAGACCCAGTACTTC. Its protein product is CASSRDTQETQYF.

This clone is labeled medium-sized. The J gene is TRBJ1-1, the V gene TRBV7-9; TRBD1 is a possible D gene (5 bases). This CDR3 contains 15 residues. Deletions cut 5 bases from V and 3 bases from J, with 16 bases between. Germline lookup yields CDR1 SEHNR and CDR2 FQNEAQ (reference sequence). The CDR3 reads CASSPKGAPDTEAFF. CDR3 nucleotide sequence: TGTGCCAGCAGCCCCAAAGGGGCGCCGGACACTGAAGCTTTCTTT.

This chain uses TRBV6-6 with TRBJ1-1, with 8 nucleotides matching TRBD1. Per the germline V gene, CDR1 is MNHNY and CDR2 is SVGAGI (reference sequence). The CDR3 has 18 residues. V dropped 6 bases and J dropped 5; count of bases not matched to a gene: 20. The CDR3 is CASSTTTYRGLRGTEAFF. In nucleotides, the CDR3 is TGTGCCAGCAGCACAACTACCTACAGGGGGTTAAGGGGAACTGAAGCTTTCTTT.

This clone was counted ten times or more. The V call is TRBV18, the J call TRBJ1-1; no clear D. Germline values: CDR1 KGHSH, CDR2 LQKENI. The CDR3 totals 14 residues. V lost 7 bases, J lost 5 bases, and 17 bases lay in between. CDR3 loop: CASFQAGPQTEAFF. The CDR3, as DNA: TGTGCCAGCTTCCAAGCAGGCCCACAAACTGAAGCTTTCTTT.

The chain uses TRBV9 and TRBJ1-1; no clear D gene. The V and J ends lost 4 bases and 4 bases respectively, with 8 bases between them. The CDR3 is 12 residues long. The V gene's germline CDR1 is SGDLS and CDR2 YYNGEE. CDR3 region: CASSKGSTEAFF. The CDR3 DNA reads as TGTGCCAGCAGCAAAGGGAGCACTGAAGCTTTCTTT.

The chain recombines TRBV5-1 with TRBJ1-4; a weak D match, TRBD1 (5 bases). Trimming pared 2 bases from V and 0 bases from J, leaving 8 bases between. The CDR3 contains 15 residues. Germline CDR1 and CDR2: SGHRS and YFSETQ. CDR3 nucleotide sequence: TGCGCCAGCAGCTTTGGCAGGGCAACTAATGAAAAACTGTTTTTT. Its protein is CASSFGRATNEKLFF.

This clone counts as medium-sized (0.01 to 0.1%). The chain has TRBV12-3 or TRBV12-4 and TRBJ1-2, with TRBD1 as a possible D gene (5 bases). The CDR3 totals 13 residues. Trimming cost V 3 bases and J 8 bases, with 13 bases left between them. The CDR3 coding sequence is TGTGCCAGCAGTTTCGGGGGAGAACGGGGCTACACCTTC. Residues: CASSFGGERGYTF.

This sequence joins TRBV5-1 and TRBJ2-7, with D maybe TRBD1 (6 bases). The germline V gene has CDR1 SGHRS and CDR2 YFSETQ. The CDR3 spans 13 residues. V was pared by 4 bases and J by 0 bases, with 8 bases between. The CDR3 loop reads CASSRDTSYEQYF. For the CDR3, the DNA is TGCGCCAGCAGCCGGGACACCTCCTACGAGCAGTACTTC.

The J gene is TRBJ2-7, the V gene TRBV3-1; 7 bases align to TRBD2. The CDR3 spans 15 residues. Germline loops: CDR1 LGHDT, CDR2 YNNKEL (reference sequence). J gave up 0 bases and V 3 bases, and 5 bases lay outside the gene matches. Written as DNA, the CDR3 is TGTGCCAGCAGCCAGACCCGGACTAGCTCCTACGAGCAGTACTTC. Amino acids: CASSQTRTSSYEQYF.

This clone is medium-sized (0.01 to 0.1%) by share. The gene calls are TRBV7-6 and TRBJ2-5; 8 positions agree with TRBD1. J gave up 5 bases and V 1 base, and 6 bases lay outside the gene matches. The CDR3 extends over 15 amino acids. Germline V gives CDR1 SGHVS, CDR2 FNYEAQ. The DNA of the CDR3 is TGTGCCAGCAGCTTAGTTGCCAGGGGGCAGGAGACCCAGTACTTC. Protein: CASSLVARGQETQYF. The whole variable domain, remainder taken from reference TRBV7-6 and TRBJ2-5, is GAGVSQSPRYKVTKRGQDVALRCDPISGHVSLYWYRQALGQGPEFLTYFNYEAQQDKSGLPNDRFSAERPEGSISTLTIQRTEQRDSAMYRCASSLVARGQETQYFGPGTRLLVL.

V usage is TRBV15 and J usage is TRBJ2-3, with a weak D call TRBD1 (7 bases). Trimming left V 0 bases short and J 9 bases short, with 16 bases between. Germline V gene data show CDR1 as LNHNV and CDR2 as YYDKDF (reference sequence). This CDR3 has 15 amino acids. The CDR3 here is CATSRDPPGGGTQYF. CDR3 sequence (DNA): TGTGCCACCAGCAGAGATCCCCCAGGGGGAGGCACGCAGTATTTT.

This clone is termed medium-sized. The chain combines TRBV6-4 with TRBJ1-6; no clear D gene. This CDR3 spans 13 amino acids. Germline CDR1 and CDR2: MRHNA and SNTAGT. V was shortened by 0 bases and J by 7 bases, with 4 bases between the two germline ends. In DNA form, the CDR3 reads TGTGCCAGCAGTGACTCGGACAATTCACCCCTCCACTTT. It yields the protein CASSDSDNSPLHF.

This clone appeared a few times. The chain is built from TRBV6-6 and TRBJ2-7; D may be TRBD1 or TRBD2 (5 bases each). V was cut by 3 bases and J by 0 bases, with 12 bases left in between. In germline, CDR1 is MNHNY, CDR2 SVGAGI (reference sequence). The CDR3 contains 15 residues. CDR3 sequence: CASSYRDPSSYEQYF. The CDR3 region has the DNA TGTGCCAGCAGTTATCGGGACCCGAGCTCCTACGAGCAGTACTTC.

This chain joins TRBV5-1 and TRBJ1-1; a possible D gene is TRBD1 (6 bases). Germline assignment: CDR1 SGHRS and CDR2 YFSETQ. V dropped 4 bases and J dropped 7 bases, with 11 bases sitting between them. This CDR3 has 12 residues. CDR3 in amino acids: CASSPETGEAFF. The DNA of the CDR3 is TGCGCCAGCAGCCCCGAGACAGGTGAAGCTTTCTTT.

Only a few counts were recorded for this clone. The chain uses TRBV7-8 and TRBJ2-1; D is unresolved. The CDR3 contains 14 residues. Germline V gene data show CDR1 as SGHVS and CDR2 as FQNEAQ. V was shortened by 5 bases and J by 4 bases, with 12 bases between the two germline ends. The CDR3 protein is CASSPGAAYNEQFF. CDR3 bases: TGTGCCAGCAGCCCCGGTGCTGCTTACAATGAGCAGTTCTTC.